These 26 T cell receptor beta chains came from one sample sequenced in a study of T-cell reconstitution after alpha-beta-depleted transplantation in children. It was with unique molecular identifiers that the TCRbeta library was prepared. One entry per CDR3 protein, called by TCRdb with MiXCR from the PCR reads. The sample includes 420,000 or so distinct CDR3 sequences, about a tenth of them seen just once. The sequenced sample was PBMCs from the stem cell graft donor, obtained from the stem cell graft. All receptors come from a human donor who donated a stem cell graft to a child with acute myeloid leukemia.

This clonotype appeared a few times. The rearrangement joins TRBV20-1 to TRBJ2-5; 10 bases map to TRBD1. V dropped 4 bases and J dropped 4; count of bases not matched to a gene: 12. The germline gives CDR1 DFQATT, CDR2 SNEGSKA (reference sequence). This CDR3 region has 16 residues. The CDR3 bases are TGCAGTGCTACGCAGCTACCGGGACAGGGGAGAGAGACCCAGTACTTC. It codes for CSATQLPGQGRETQYF.

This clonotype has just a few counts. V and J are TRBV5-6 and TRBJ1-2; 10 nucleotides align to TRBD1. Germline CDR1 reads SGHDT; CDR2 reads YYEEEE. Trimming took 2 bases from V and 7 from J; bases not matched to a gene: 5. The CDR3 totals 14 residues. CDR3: CASSLGQGVTGYTF. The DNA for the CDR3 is TGTGCCAGCAGCTTAGGACAGGGGGTTACTGGCTACACCTTC.

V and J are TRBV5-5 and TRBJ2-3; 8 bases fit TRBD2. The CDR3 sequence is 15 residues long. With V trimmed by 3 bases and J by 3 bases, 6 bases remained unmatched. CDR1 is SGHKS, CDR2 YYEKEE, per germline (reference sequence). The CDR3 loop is CASSWAQRGTDTQYF. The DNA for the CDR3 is TGTGCCAGCAGCTGGGCCCAGCGGGGGACAGATACGCAGTATTTT. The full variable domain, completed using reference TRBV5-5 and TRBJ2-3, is DAGVTQSPTHLIKTRGQQVTLRCSPISGHKSVSWYQQVLGQGPQFIFQYYEKEERGRGNFPDRFSARQFPNYSSELNVNALLLGDSALYLCASSWAQRGTDTQYFGPGTRLTVL.

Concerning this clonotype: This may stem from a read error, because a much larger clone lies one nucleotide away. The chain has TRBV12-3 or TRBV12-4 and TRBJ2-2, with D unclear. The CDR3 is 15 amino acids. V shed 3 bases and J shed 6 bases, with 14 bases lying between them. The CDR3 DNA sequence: TGTGCCAGCAGTTTCTACATAGAAGGTTCCGGGGAGCTGTTTTTT. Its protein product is CASSFYIEGSGELFF.

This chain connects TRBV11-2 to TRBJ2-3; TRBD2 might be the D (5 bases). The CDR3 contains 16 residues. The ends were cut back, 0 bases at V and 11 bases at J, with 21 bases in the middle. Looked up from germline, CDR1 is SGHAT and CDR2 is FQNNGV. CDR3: CASSLDSRWSGVLQYF. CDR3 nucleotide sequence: TGTGCCAGCAGCTTAGATTCTCGTTGGAGCGGTGTACTGCAGTATTTT.

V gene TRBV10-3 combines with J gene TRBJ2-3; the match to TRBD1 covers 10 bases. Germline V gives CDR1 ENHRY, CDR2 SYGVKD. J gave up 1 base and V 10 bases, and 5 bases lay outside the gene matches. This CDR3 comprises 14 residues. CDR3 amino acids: CATGTGEGTDTQYF. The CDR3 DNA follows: TGTGCCACGGGGACAGGGGAGGGCACAGATACGCAGTATTTT.

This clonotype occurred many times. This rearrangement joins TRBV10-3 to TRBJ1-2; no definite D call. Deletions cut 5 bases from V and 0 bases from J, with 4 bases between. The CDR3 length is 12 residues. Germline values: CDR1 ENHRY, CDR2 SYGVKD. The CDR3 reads CAISKANYGYTF. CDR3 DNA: TGTGCCATCAGTAAAGCTAACTATGGCTACACCTTC.

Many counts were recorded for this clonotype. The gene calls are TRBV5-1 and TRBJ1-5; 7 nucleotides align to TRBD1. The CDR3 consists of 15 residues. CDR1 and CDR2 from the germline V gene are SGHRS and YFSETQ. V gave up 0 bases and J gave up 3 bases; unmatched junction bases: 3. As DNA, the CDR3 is TGCGCCAGCAGCTTGGGGACAGGCCCCAATCAGCCCCAGCATTTT. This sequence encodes CASSLGTGPNQPQHF.

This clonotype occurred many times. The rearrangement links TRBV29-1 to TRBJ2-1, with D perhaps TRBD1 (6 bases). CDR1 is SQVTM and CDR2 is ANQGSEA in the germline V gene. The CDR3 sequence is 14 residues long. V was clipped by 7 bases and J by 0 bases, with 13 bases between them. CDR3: CSGDTSSSYNEQFF. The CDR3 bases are TGCAGCGGGGACACGTCAAGCTCCTACAATGAGCAGTTCTTC.

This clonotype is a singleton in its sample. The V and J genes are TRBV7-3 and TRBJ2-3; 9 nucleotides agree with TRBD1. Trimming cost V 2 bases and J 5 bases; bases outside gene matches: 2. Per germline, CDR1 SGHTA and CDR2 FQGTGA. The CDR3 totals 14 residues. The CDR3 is CASSLGTGRDTQYF. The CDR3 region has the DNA TGTGCCAGCAGCTTAGGGACAGGGCGAGATACGCAGTATTTT.

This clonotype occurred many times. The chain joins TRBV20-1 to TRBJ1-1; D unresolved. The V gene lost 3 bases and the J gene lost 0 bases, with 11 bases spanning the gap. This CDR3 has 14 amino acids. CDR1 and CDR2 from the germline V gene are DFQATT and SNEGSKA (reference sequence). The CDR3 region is CSASYMGLNTEAFF. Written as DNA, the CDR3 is TGCAGTGCTAGCTACATGGGTTTGAACACTGAAGCTTTCTTT.

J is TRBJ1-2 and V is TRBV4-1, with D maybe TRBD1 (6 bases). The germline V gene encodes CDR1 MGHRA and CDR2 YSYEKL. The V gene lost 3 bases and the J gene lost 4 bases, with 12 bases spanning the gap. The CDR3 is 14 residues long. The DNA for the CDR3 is TGCGCCAGCAGCCAGCCGGACAGTACCTATGGCTACACCTTC. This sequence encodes CASSQPDSTYGYTF.

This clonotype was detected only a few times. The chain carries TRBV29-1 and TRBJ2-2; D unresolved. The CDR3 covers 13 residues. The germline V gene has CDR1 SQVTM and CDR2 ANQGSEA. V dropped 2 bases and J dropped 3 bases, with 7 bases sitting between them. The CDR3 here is CSVESPYTGELFF. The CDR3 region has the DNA TGCAGCGTTGAATCACCCTACACCGGGGAGCTGTTTTTT.

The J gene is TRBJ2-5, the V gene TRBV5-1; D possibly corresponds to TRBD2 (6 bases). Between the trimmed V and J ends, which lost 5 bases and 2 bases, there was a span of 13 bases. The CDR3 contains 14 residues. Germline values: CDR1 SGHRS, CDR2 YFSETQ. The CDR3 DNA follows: TGCGCCAGCAGATCTACTAGCAGGCAAGAGACCCAGTACTTC. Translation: CASRSTSRQETQYF.

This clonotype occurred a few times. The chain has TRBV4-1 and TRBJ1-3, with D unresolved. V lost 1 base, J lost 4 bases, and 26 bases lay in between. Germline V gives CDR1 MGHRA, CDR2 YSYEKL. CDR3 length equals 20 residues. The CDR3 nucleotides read TGCGCCAGCAGCCAAGTGAACCTCGAGACTCGCGTCGCGTGGGGAAACACCATATATTTT. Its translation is CASSQVNLETRVAWGNTIYF.

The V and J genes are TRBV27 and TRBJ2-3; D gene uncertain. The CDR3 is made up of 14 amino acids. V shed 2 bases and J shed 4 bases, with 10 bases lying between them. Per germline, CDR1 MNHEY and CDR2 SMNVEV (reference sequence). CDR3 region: CASSLPESADTQYF. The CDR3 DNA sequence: TGTGCCAGCAGTTTACCGGAGAGCGCAGATACGCAGTATTTT.

CDR3: CSVRTRVNTEAFF. The CDR3 region has the DNA TGCAGCGTTCGCACAAGAGTGAACACTGAAGCTTTCTTT. The J gene is TRBJ1-1, the V gene TRBV29-1; D gene uncertain. The CDR3 length is 13 residues. Germline assignment: CDR1 SQVTM and CDR2 ANQGSEA. Trimming removed 5 bases at V and 0 bases at J, with 10 bases between.

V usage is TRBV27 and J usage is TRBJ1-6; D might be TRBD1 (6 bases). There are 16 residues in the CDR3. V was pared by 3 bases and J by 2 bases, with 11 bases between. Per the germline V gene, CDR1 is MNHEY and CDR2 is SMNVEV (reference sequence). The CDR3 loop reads CASSFRDIAYNSPLHF. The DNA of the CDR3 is TGTGCCAGCAGTTTCCGGGACATAGCCTATAATTCACCCCTCCACTTT.

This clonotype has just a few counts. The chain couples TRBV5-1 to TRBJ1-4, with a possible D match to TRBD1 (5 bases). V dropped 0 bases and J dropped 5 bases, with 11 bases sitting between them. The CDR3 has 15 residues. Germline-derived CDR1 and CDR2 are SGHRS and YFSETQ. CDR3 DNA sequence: TGCGCCAGCAGCTTGGTCGGGGCGAAGAATGAAAAACTGTTTTTT. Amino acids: CASSLVGAKNEKLFF.

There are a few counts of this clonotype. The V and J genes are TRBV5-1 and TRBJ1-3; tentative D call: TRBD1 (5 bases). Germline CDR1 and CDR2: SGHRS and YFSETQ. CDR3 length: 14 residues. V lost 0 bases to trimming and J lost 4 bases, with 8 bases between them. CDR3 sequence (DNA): TGCGCCAGCAGCTTGGAATCAGGGGGAAACACCATATATTTT. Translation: CASSLESGGNTIYF.

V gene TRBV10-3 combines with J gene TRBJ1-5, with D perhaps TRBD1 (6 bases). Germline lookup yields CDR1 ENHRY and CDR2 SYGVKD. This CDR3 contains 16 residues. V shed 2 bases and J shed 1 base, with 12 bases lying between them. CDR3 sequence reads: CAISERGGASNQPQHF. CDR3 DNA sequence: TGTGCCATCAGTGAGCGGGGGGGCGCGAGCAATCAGCCCCAGCATTTT.

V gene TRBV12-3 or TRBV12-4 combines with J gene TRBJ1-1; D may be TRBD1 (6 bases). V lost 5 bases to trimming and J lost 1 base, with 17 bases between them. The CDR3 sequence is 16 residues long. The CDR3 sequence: CASSPSVVGGNTEAFF. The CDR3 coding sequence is TGTGCCAGCAGTCCCTCCGTAGTAGGGGGGAACACTGAAGCTTTCTTT.

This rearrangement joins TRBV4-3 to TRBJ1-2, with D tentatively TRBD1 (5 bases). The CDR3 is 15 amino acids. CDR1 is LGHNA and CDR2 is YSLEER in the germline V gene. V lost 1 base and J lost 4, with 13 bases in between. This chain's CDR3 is CASSQARGVGYGYTF. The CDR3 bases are TGCGCCAGCAGCCAAGCGCGAGGGGTCGGCTATGGCTACACCTTC.

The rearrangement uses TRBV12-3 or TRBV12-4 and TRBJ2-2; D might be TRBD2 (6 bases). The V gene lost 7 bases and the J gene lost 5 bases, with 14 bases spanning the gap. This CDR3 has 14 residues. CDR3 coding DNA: TGTGCCAGCACCGTCGAGGGGACTACCGGGGAGCTGTTTTTT. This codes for CASTVEGTTGELFF.

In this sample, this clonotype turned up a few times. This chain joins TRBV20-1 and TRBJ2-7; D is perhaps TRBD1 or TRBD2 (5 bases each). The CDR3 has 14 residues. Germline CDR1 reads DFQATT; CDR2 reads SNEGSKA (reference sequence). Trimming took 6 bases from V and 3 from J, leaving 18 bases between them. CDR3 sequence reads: CSAPPRDGDYEQYF. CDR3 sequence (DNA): TGCAGTGCCCCTCCCCGGGACGGAGACTACGAGCAGTACTTC.

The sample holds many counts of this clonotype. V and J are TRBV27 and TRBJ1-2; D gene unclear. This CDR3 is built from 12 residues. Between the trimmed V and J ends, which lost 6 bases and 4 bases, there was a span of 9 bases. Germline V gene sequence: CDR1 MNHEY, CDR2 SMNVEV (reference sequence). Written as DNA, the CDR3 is TGTGCCAGCAGACACAGCGGCTATGGCTACACCTTC. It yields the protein CASRHSGYGYTF.